The T cell receptor (beta chain) described here comes from a study of shared clonotypes between healthy human individuals. Overall study findings and caveats: Investigators expected sequencing depth to affect clonotype sharing among donors.

As regards this clone: Its antigen is unknown.

The V and J ends lost 6 bases and 6 bases respectively, with 11 bases between them. Germline values: CDR1 KGHSH, CDR2 LQKENI. This CDR3 has 13 residues. TCRdb's table, derived via immunoSEQ multiplex PCR, lists solely in-frame clones and lacks some. Of some 200,000 clones listed, 80% to 95% are singletons. This TCR was recovered from a young woman in good health. The specimen was naive CD4+ T cells sorted from blood. Subset indicated: CD45RA+ positively selected. V gene TRBV18 combines with J gene TRBJ1-4, with TRBD1 as a possible D gene (5 bases). The DNA for the CDR3 is TGTGCCAGCTCCGCGGGCAGGGATGAAAAACTGTTTTTT. This translates into CASSAGRDEKLFF.